Listed here is a single T cell receptor (beta chain). The antigen remains undetermined. This CDR3 is missing its conserved last phenylalanine or tryptophan, likely due to a read error. No DNA is shown, since the ends of the CDR3 on it are uncertain; the CDR3 is the one TCRdb lists. TCRdb's table, derived via immunoSEQ multiplex PCR, lists solely in-frame clones and lacks some. The table has over 30,000 clones, about 97% seen once; the top ten hold approximately 6.2%. The data originate from a study of T cells in tuberculosis. The study, taken as a whole, reports: GEM motif frequencies gave roughly 65% accuracy; the GMM repertoire gave 80% to 90%. Cases with active tuberculosis were adults, while controls were adolescents.

This clonotype originated in a donor aged 10 to 29 with latent tuberculosis or without tuberculosis infection. The specimen sequenced was PBMCs.

Here the CDR3 reads CASSPKERDSC. This chain joins TRBV11-3 and TRBJ2-3; the D segment call TRBD2 is taken from the table without a DNA check. Germline CDR1 is SGHNT and CDR2 is YENEEA. 11 amino acids form the CDR3, both terminal residues included.